Below are 18 T cell receptor beta chains sequenced from a single sample in a study of blood T cell repertoires in COVID-19. Profiling relied on immunoSEQ multiplex PCR, and the TCRdb table lists in-frame clones only, not all of them. The sample holds about 130,000 clones, over 75% seen once. Sequencing was done on a sample of peripheral blood. The source is an elderly woman with acute or convalescent COVID-19.

This clone has a single count. The rearrangement joins TRBV5-1 to TRBJ2-2; no firm D call. CDR1 SGHRS and CDR2 YFSETQ come from the germline V gene. This CDR3 is 14 amino acids long. Deletions cut 6 bases from V and 3 bases from J, with 12 bases between. CDR3 bases: TGCGCCAGCAAGGTGGCGGCAGACACCGGGGAGCTGTTTTTT. Translation gives CASKVAADTGELFF.

The chain recombines TRBV19 with TRBJ1-4; D call uncertain. CDR3 length equals 15 residues. Germline V gives CDR1 LNHDA, CDR2 SQIVND (reference sequence). The germline V and J ends were trimmed by 7 bases and 5 bases, with 17 bases remaining between them. The CDR3 DNA follows: TGTGCCAGTACCCGTAATCGGGGTGGGAATGAAAAACTGTTTTTT. Translated, it gives CASTRNRGGNEKLFF.

The rearrangement joins TRBV28 to TRBJ2-7, with 10 positions matching TRBD1. CDR3 length: 15 residues. Trimming cost V 9 bases and J 6 bases; bases outside gene matches: 14. Germline V gene lookup returns CDR1 MDHEN and CDR2 SYDVKM. The CDR3 sequence is CASIHPGTGAREQYF. The DNA for the CDR3 is TGTGCCAGTATCCACCCCGGGACAGGGGCTCGCGAGCAGTACTTC.

The genes are TRBV3-1 (or the pseudogene TRBV3-2) and TRBJ2-7; 7 bases are a match to TRBD1. Per the germline V gene, CDR1 is LGHDT and CDR2 is YNNKEL (reference sequence). Germline trimming cut 5 bases from V and 0 bases from J; bases unmatched to any gene: 4. This CDR3 has 14 residues. The CDR3 loop reads CASSTRDSSYEQYF. The DNA of the CDR3 is TGTGCCAGCAGCACCCGGGACAGCTCCTACGAGCAGTACTTC.

The DNA for the CDR3 is TGCGCCAGCAGCCACTTCCAAGAGACCCAGTACTTC. This gives the protein CASSHFQETQYF. The rearrangement links TRBV5-1 to TRBJ2-5; no definite D call. The CDR3 contains 12 residues. The germline V gene encodes CDR1 SGHRS and CDR2 YFSETQ. The V gene lost 4 bases and the J gene lost 1 base, with 5 bases spanning the gap.

V is TRBV5-4 and J is TRBJ2-5, with TRBD2 matching 8 bases. Germline V gene sequence: CDR1 SGHNT, CDR2 YYREEE (reference sequence). CDR3 length equals 16 residues. After removal of 3 bases from V and 1 base from J, the junction contained 8 bases not matched to a gene. The CDR3 is CASSSPGAGVQETQYF. The CDR3, as DNA: TGTGCCAGCAGCTCCCCGGGAGCGGGAGTCCAAGAGACCCAGTACTTC.

This sequence joins TRBV6-5 and TRBJ2-3; tentative D call: TRBD2 (5 bases). Trimming cost V 5 bases and J 5 bases, with 11 bases left between them. Germline CDR1 and CDR2: MNHEY and SVGAGI. CDR3 size: 13 residues. The CDR3 region is CASSRRRGDTQYF. The CDR3 bases are TGTGCCAGCAGTAGGCGTCGGGGAGATACGCAGTATTTT.

The gene calls are TRBV5-4 and TRBJ2-7; 8 bases are shared with TRBD1. The junction had 9 bases not matched to a gene; V was cut back by 4 bases and J by 3 bases. Per the germline V gene, CDR1 is SGHNT and CDR2 is YYREEE (reference sequence). This CDR3 is built from 15 residues. The CDR3 coding sequence is TGTGCCAGCAGCCTTGGACAGGGCTTGGACTACGAGCAGTACTTC. Translating gives CASSLGQGLDYEQYF.

The genes are TRBV28 and TRBJ1-2, with D possibly TRBD1 on 5 matching bases. Trimming took off 6 bases at V and 8 bases at J, with 19 bases between the two ends. Germline V gene lookup returns CDR1 MDHEN and CDR2 SYDVKM. This CDR3 comprises 14 residues. The CDR3 here is CASSIGGDSFGYTF. CDR3 nucleotide sequence: TGTGCCAGCAGCATTGGGGGGGATTCTTTCGGCTACACCTTC.

The chain employs TRBV7-9 and TRBJ1-2; TRBD1 aligns across 11 bases. V shed 4 bases, J shed 5 bases, and the junction held 6 bases outside the gene matches. Germline V gene data show CDR1 as SEHNR and CDR2 as FQNEAQ (reference sequence). CDR3 length: 15 residues. CDR3 DNA sequence: TGTGCCAGCAGCTCCTGGACAGGGGGCGCGTATGGCTACACCTTC. This sequence encodes CASSSWTGGAYGYTF.

This clone appeared once. The chain is built from TRBV11-2 and TRBJ2-1; D is undetermined. This CDR3 contains 18 residues. The V end was cut by 2 bases, the J end by 4 bases, with 21 bases between. Germline V gives CDR1 SGHAT, CDR2 FQNNGV. DNA of the CDR3: TGTGCCAGCAGCTTAACCAACAGAAATCCCTTGGATTACAATGAGCAGTTCTTC. Its protein product is CASSLTNRNPLDYNEQFF.

This clone was seen a single time. The V and J genes are TRBV6-5 and TRBJ1-1, with D possibly being TRBD1 (6 bases). Trimming took 7 bases from V and 4 from J, leaving 13 bases between them. Germline assignment: CDR1 MNHEY and CDR2 SVGAGI. The CDR3 runs 13 residues. The CDR3 reads CASTQGLGTEAFF. The CDR3, as DNA: TGTGCCAGCACCCAGGGGTTGGGCACTGAAGCTTTCTTT.

The chain links TRBV29-1 to TRBJ2-7, with a tentative D call TRBD2 (5 bases). The V and J ends lost 4 bases and 1 base respectively, with 8 bases between them. The germline CDR1 and CDR2 sequences are SQVTM and ANQGSEA. The CDR3 is 12 amino acids. The CDR3 sequence is CSVGTGSYEQYF. CDR3 bases: TGCAGCGTTGGAACGGGATCCTACGAGCAGTACTTC.

The chain employs TRBV28 and TRBJ1-2; D ambiguous. The germline V gene has CDR1 MDHEN and CDR2 SYDVKM. Deletions cut 6 bases from V and 4 bases from J, with 3 bases between. There are 10 residues in the CDR3. As DNA, the CDR3 is TGTGCCAGCAGCTCCTATGGCTACACCTTC. The encoded protein is CASSSYGYTF.

The chain combines TRBV9 with TRBJ1-6; D is perhaps TRBD1 (6 bases). The V gene's germline CDR1 is SGDLS and CDR2 YYNGEE. This CDR3 comprises 14 residues. With 1 base removed from V and 6 bases from J, the gap between germline ends came to 8 bases. Here the CDR3 reads CASSVMDSNSPLHF. As DNA, the CDR3 is TGTGCCAGCAGCGTAATGGACAGTAATTCACCCCTCCACTTT.

Here the CDR3 DNA reads TGTGCCAGCAGCGTAGTAGGTTTGCAGGGCGACGAGCAGTACTTC. It is translated as CASSVVGLQGDEQYF. The chain recombines TRBV9 with TRBJ2-7, with D maybe TRBD1 (5 bases). Germline V gene sequence: CDR1 SGDLS, CDR2 YYNGEE. The V end was cut by 0 bases, the J end by 5 bases, with 15 bases between. CDR3 length: 15 residues.

V gene TRBV15 combines with J gene TRBJ1-5; D perhaps matches TRBD1 (6 bases). Trimming pared 1 base from V and 3 bases from J, leaving 10 bases between. This CDR3 comprises 15 residues. CDR1 LNHNV and CDR2 YYDKDF come from the germline V gene (reference sequence). CDR3 in DNA: TGTGCCACCAGCAGAGGCAGGGGCTCCAATCAGCCCCAGCATTTT. Residues: CATSRGRGSNQPQHF.

The CDR3 loop reads CASSTPTGNTEAFF. The CDR3, as DNA: TGTGCCAGCAGCACTCCTACAGGGAACACTGAAGCTTTCTTT. This chain joins TRBV3-1 (or the pseudogene TRBV3-2) and TRBJ1-1; TRBD1 is a possible D gene (5 bases). Germline CDR1 is LGHDT and CDR2 is YNNKEL (reference sequence). The CDR3 length is 14 residues. V lost 5 bases, J lost 1 base, and 11 bases lay in between.